Listed below are T cell receptor beta chains from one sample, sequenced in a study of cytomegalovirus exposure and HLA in healthy donors. Using immunoSEQ multiplex PCR, the repertoire was profiled, and TCRdb retains in-frame clones only, with some absent. The sample lists around 150,000 clones; roughly 87% were seen once. Sequencing was carried out using PBMCs. These TCRs come from a man aged 25 to 40 in good health and CMV-seropositive. The CDR3 runs from the conserved cysteine through the conserved F or W. Fields, in order: V gene, clone size, J gene, D gene, CDR3 protein, CDR3 DNA. A D gene is named only where the DNA matches it firmly. Not all rows give a size; the values are once, few, many and, for expanded clones, a class.

>TRBV13|-|TRBJ2-5|TRBD1
CASSQQGGETQYF
TGTGCCAGCAGCCAACAGGGGGGAGAGACCCAGTACTTC
>TRBV7-9|-|TRBJ2-5|-
CASSPNKFQETQYF
TGTGCCAGCAGCCCCAACAAGTTCCAAGAGACCCAGTACTTC
>TRBV4-3|once|TRBJ2-5|-
CASSQDWLETQYF
TGCGCCAGCAGCCAAGACTGGCTGGAGACCCAGTACTTC
>TRBV6-5|-|TRBJ1-5|-
CASSTGLGSNQPQHF
TGTGCCAGCAGTACAGGGCTGGGGAGCAATCAGCCCCAGCATTTT
>TRBV5-1|-|TRBJ2-3|-
CASSLGPGGTDTQYF
TGCGCCAGCAGCTTGGGGCCGGGAGGCACAGATACGCAGTATTTT
>TRBV5-1|few|TRBJ2-7|-
CASSLVGQTTYEQYF
TGCGCCAGCAGCTTGGTTGGACAGACTACCTACGAGCAGTACTTC
>TRBV6-5|-|TRBJ2-4|TRBD2
CASSYRASGSWNIQYF
TGTGCCAGCAGTTACCGAGCTAGCGGGAGTTGGAACATTCAGTACTTC
>TRBV23-1|-|TRBJ1-2|TRBD1
CASSQYRGLNYGYTF
TGCGCCAGCAGTCAATACAGGGGGCTGAACTATGGCTACACCTTC
>TRBV28|once|TRBJ2-7|-
CASRPGDRSYEQYF
TGTGCCAGCCGGCCTGGAGACAGATCCTACGAGCAGTACTTC
>TRBV28|-|TRBJ1-1|-
CASQDSLVTEAFF
TGTGCCAGCCAGGACAGTTTAGTAACTGAAGCTTTCTTT
>TRBV19|-|TRBJ2-2|TRBD2
CASNGGGAYTGELFF
TGTGCCAGTAATGGCGGGGGGGCATATACCGGGGAGCTGTTTTTT
>TRBV6-1|-|TRBJ2-7|TRBD2
CASSEGLGSYFYEQYF
TGTGCCAGCAGTGAGGGACTAGGCTCGTATTTCTACGAGCAGTACTTC
>TRBV5-1|-|TRBJ2-2|TRBD1
CASSLGGTGHTGELFF
TGCGCCAGCAGCTTGGGCGGGACAGGGCATACCGGGGAGCTGTTTTTT
>TRBV7-9|-|TRBJ1-1|TRBD1
CASSLYRGRNTEAFF
TGTGCCAGCAGCTTGTACAGGGGGCGGAACACTGAAGCTTTCTTT
>TRBV2|-|TRBJ2-7|TRBD2
CASSYSGRDGEQYF
TGTGCCAGTAGTTATAGCGGGAGGGATGGCGAGCAGTACTTC
>TRBV7-9|-|TRBJ2-3|TRBD2
CASSLRGEITDTQYF
TGTGCCAGCAGCTTACGGGGGGAGATCACAGATACGCAGTATTTT
>TRBV30|-|TRBJ2-1|-
CAWMRTGDNEQFF
TGTGCCTGGATGCGGACTGGAGACAATGAGCAGTTCTTC